The sequence of this TCR beta chain was determined in a study of brain T cells in children with intractable seizures. Regarding the study as a whole: Known viral epitope-specific CDR3s closely matched each case's top public brain CDR3.

Germline CDR1 SGHAT, CDR2 FQNNGV. The junction had 2 bases not matched to a gene; V was cut back by 0 bases and J by 1 base. CDR3 length equals 15 residues. Comment on this clone: Its antigen is not known.

Only cases whose brain tissue showed the highest T cell transcript signatures were sequenced. Pre-surgery treatment included at least one anti-epileptic drug. Sequencing used immunoSEQ multiplex PCR; TCRdb keeps in-frame clones, though not all of them. The sample records a few thousand clones, around 92% being singletons. This TCR derives from a boy under two years old with focal cortical dysplasia and intractable seizures. This chain joins TRBV11-2 and TRBJ2-5; 7 bases map to TRBD2. The sequenced sample was resected brain tissue, obtained at surgery. The CDR3 loop is CASSLEAGVQETQYF. CDR3 nucleotides: TGTGCCAGCAGCTTAGAGGCGGGGGTCCAAGAGACCCAGTACTTC.